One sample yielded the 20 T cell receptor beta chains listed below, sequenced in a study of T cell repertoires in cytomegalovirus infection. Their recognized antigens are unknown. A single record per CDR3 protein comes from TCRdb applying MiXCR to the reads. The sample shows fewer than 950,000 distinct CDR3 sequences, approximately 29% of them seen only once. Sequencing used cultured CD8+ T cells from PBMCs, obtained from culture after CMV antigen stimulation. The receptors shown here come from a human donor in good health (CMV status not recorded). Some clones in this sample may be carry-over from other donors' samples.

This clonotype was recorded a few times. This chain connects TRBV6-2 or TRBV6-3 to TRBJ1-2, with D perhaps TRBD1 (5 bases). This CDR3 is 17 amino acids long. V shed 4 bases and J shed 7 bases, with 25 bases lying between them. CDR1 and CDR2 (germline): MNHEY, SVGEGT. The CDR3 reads CASSSLFMQAQQAGYTF. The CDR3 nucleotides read TGTGCCAGCAGTTCGTTGTTCATGCAGGCCCAACAGGCTGGCTACACCTTC.

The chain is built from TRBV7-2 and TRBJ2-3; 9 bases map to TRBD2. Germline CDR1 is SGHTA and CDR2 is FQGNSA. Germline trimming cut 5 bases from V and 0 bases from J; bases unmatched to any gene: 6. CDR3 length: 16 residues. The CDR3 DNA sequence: TGTGCCAGCAGCCCTGAGCGGGGGGCAAGCACAGATACGCAGTATTTT. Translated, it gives CASSPERGASTDTQYF.

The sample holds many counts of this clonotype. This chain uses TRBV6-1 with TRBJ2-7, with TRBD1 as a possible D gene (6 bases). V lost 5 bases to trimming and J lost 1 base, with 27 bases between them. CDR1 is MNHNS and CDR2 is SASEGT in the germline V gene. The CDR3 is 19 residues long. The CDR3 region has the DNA TGTGCCAGCAGTTTCCCGACTATGTACAGGGCCCAAAGGTCCTACGAGCAGTACTTC. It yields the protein CASSFPTMYRAQRSYEQYF.

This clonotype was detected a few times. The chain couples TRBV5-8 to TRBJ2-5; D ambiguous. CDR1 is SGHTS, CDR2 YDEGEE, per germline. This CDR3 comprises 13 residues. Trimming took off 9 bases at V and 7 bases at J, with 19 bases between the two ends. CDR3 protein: CAKKGSLSGTQYF. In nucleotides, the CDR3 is TGTGCCAAAAAGGGTAGCCTTAGTGGGACCCAGTACTTC.

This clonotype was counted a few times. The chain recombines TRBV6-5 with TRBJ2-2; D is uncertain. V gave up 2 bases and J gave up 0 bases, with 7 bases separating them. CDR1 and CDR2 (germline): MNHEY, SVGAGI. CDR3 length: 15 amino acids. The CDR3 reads CASSYTATNTGELFF. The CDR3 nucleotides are TGTGCCAGCAGTTACACAGCAACGAACACCGGGGAGCTGTTTTTT.

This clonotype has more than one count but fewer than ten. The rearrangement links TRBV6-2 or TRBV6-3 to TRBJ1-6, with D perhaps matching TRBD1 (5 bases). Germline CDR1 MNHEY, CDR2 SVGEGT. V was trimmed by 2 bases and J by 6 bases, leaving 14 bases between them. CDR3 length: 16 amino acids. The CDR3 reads CASSYTLFDSNSPLHF. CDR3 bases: TGTGCCAGCAGTTACACCCTATTCGACAGTAATTCACCCCTCCACTTT.

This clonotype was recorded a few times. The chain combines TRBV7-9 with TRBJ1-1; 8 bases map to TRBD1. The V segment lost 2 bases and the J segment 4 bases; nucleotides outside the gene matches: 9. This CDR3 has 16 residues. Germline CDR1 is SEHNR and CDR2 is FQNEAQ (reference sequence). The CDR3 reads CASSLPPQGAGTEAFF. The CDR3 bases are TGTGCCAGCAGCTTACCCCCGCAGGGGGCAGGCACTGAAGCTTTCTTT. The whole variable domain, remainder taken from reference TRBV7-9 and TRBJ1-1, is DTGVSQNPRHKITKRGQNVTFRCDPISEHNRLYWYRQTLGQGPEFLTYFQNEAQLEKSRLLSDRFSAERPKGSFSTLEIQRTEQGDSAMYLCASSLPPQGAGTEAFFGQGTRLTVV.

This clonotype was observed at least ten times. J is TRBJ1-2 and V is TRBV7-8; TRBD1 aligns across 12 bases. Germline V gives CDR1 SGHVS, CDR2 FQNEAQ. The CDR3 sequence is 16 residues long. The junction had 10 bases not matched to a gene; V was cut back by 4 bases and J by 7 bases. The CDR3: CASSYGPKGQGAGYTF. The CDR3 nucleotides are TGTGCCAGCAGCTACGGACCCAAGGGACAGGGGGCTGGCTACACCTTC.

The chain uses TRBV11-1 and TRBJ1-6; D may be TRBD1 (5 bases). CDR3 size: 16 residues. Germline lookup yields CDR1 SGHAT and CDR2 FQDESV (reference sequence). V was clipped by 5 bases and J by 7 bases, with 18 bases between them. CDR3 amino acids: CASSPRRGTPNSPLHF. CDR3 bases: TGTGCCAGCAGCCCCCGACGGGGGACGCCAAATTCACCCCTCCACTTT.

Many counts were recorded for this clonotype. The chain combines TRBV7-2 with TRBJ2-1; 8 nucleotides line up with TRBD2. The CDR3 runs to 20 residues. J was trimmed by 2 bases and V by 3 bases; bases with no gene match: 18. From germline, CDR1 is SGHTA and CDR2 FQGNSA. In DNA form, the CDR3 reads TGTGCCAGCAGCTTTTCTTCGGGGGGGCCTGGATCTAGGACCTACAATGAGCAGTTCTTC. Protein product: CASSFSSGGPGSRTYNEQFF. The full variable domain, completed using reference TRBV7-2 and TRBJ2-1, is GAGVSQSPSNKVTEKGKDVELRCDPISGHTALYWYRQSLGQGLEFLIYFQGNSAPDKSGLPSDRFSAERTGGSVSTLTIQRTQQEDSAVYLCASSFSSGGPGSRTYNEQFFGPGTRLTVL.

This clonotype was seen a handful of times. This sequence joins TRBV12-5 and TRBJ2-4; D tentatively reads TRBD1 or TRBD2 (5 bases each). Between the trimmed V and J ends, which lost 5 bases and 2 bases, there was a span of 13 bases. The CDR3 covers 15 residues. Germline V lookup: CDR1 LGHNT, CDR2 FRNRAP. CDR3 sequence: CASGVRSGPKNIQYF. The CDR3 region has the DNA TGTGCTAGTGGTGTGAGATCGGGGCCCAAAAACATTCAGTACTTC.

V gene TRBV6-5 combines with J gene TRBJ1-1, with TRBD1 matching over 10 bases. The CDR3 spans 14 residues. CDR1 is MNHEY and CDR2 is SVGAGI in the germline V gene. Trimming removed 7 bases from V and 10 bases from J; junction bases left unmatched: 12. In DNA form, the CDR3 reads TGTGCCAGCAACCCCTCGCCCTGGGACAGGGGAGCTTTCTTT. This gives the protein CASNPSPWDRGAFF.

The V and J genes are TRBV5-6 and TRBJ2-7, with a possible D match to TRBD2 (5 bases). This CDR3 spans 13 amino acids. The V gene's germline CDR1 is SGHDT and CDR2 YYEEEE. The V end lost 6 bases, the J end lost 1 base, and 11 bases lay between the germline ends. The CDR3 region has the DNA TGTGCCAGCACCTGGACTTCTTCCTACGAGCAGTACTTC. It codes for CASTWTSSYEQYF.

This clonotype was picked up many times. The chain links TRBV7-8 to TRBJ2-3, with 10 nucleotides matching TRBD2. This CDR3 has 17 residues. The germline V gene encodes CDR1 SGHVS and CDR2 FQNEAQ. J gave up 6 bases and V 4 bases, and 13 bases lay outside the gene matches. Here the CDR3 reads CASSSWASGGQGDTQYF. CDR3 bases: TGTGCCAGCAGCTCTTGGGCTAGCGGGGGCCAGGGGGATACGCAGTATTTT.

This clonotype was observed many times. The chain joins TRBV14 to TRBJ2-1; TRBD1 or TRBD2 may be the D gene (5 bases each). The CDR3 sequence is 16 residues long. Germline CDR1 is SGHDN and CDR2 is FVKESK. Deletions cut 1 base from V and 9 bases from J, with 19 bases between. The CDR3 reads CASSQVAGPNRGEQFF. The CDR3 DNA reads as TGTGCCAGCAGCCAAGTCGCAGGGCCCAACCGGGGTGAGCAGTTCTTC.

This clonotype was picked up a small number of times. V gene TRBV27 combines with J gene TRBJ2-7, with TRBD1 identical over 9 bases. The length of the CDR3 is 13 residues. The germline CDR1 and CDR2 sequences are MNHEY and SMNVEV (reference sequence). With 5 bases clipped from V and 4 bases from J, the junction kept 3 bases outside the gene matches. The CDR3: CASSIGQGYEQYV. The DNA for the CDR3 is TGTGCCAGCAGTATTGGACAGGGGTACGAGCAGTACGTC.

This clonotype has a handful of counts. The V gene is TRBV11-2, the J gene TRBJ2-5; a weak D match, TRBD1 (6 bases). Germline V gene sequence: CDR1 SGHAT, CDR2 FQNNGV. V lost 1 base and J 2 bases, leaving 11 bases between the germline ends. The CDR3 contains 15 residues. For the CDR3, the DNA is TGTGCCAGCAGCTTAGTCCCCAGGGGACAAGAGACCCAGTACTTC. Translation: CASSLVPRGQETQYF.

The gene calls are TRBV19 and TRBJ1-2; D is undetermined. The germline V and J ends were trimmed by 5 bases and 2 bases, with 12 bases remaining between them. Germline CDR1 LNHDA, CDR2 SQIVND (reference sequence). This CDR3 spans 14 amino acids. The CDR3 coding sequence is TGTGCCAGTAGTCCGCTCCCTGGAAACTATGGCTACACCTTC. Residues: CASSPLPGNYGYTF.

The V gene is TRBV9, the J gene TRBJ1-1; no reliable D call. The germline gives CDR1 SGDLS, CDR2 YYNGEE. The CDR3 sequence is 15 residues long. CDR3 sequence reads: CVGSPRWGMNTEAFF. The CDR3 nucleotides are TGTGTCGGCAGCCCTCGGTGGGGTATGAACACTGAAGCTTTCTTT.

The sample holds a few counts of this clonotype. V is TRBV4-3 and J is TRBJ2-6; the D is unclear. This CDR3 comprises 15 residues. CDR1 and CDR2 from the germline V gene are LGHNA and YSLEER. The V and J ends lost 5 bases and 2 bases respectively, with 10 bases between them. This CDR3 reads CASSWGRAGANVLTF. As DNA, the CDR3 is TGCGCCAGCAGCTGGGGTAGGGCTGGGGCCAACGTCCTGACTTTC.